These 31 T cell receptor beta chains share one sample of origin, sequenced in a study of T cell responses to AZD1222 COVID-19 vaccine. Repertoires were generated with immunoSEQ multiplex PCR, while TCRdb's copy carries only in-frame clones and drops some. The repertoire includes about 150,000 clones, about 91% of them detected once, and over 3% sits in the top ten. This specimen consisted of peripheral blood, obtained 28 days after the second AZD1222 dose. These receptors came from an adult who received the AZD1222 COVID-19 vaccine.

This clone was picked up many times. The sample has other DNA sequences that encode this CDR3 too. CDR3 in amino acids: CASSPGGGPSSYNEQFF. The CDR3 DNA reads TGTGCCAGCAGCCCCGGGGGTGGACCTAGCTCCTACAATGAGCAGTTCTTC. This sequence joins TRBV27 and TRBJ2-1; TRBD2 might be the D (6 bases). Per the germline V gene, CDR1 is MNHEY and CDR2 is SMNVEV (reference sequence). This CDR3 has 17 amino acids. The V and J ends lost 6 bases and 0 bases respectively, with 18 bases between them.

CDR3 sequence reads: CASLGLRSDGSYTF. CDR3 coding DNA: TGTGCCAGCTTGGGGCTTAGGAGTGATGGTAGCTACACCTTC. The gene calls are TRBV2 and TRBJ1-2; D possibly corresponds to TRBD1 (5 bases). The CDR3 length is 14 residues. Germline V gives CDR1 SNHLY, CDR2 FYNNEI. The ends were cut back, 8 bases at V and 9 bases at J, with 22 bases in the middle.

The chain joins TRBV6-1 to TRBJ1-1, with unresolved D. V lost 2 bases and J lost 2, with 9 bases in between. The CDR3 spans 14 residues. Germline V gene lookup returns CDR1 MNHNS and CDR2 SASEGT. The DNA of the CDR3 is TGTGCCAGCAGTGAAACCTCTATAAACACTGAAGCTTTCTTT. Translating it yields CASSETSINTEAFF.

This chain joins TRBV24-1 and TRBJ1-2; D is uncertain. Looked up from germline, CDR1 is KGHDR and CDR2 is SFDVKD. Trimming took off 4 bases at V and 8 bases at J, with 22 bases between the two ends. CDR3 length: 16 residues. This chain's CDR3 is CATSDLSSEGLTGYTF. The CDR3 bases are TGTGCCACCAGTGACCTGAGTTCGGAGGGATTGACAGGCTACACCTTC.

V usage is TRBV10-3 and J usage is TRBJ2-5, with TRBD1 identical over 11 bases. Germline V CDR1 and CDR2: ENHRY, SYGVKD. This CDR3 is 13 amino acids long. V dropped 7 bases and J dropped 3; count of bases not matched to a gene: 1. The CDR3 spells CAIMGQGEETQYF. The CDR3 nucleotides are TGTGCCATCATGGGACAGGGGGAAGAGACCCAGTACTTC.

This sequence joins TRBV11-3 and TRBJ2-6; TRBD1 agrees at 8 bases. The CDR3 has 20 residues. The germline V gene encodes CDR1 SGHNT and CDR2 YENEEA. CDR3 sequence reads: CPITKTRQGSSSSGANVLTF. The CDR3, as DNA: TGTCCCATAACAAAAACACGACAGGGGTCCTCTAGCTCTGGGGCCAACGTCCTGACTTTC.

This clone was recorded once. One junction end does not reproduce the germline sequence, and a read error may be involved. In DNA, the CDR3 is TGTGCCAGCAGGCAGCGGGGGGGCTCCCACGAGCAGTACTTC. Translated, it gives CASRQRGGSHEQYF. The V gene is TRBV3-1 (or the pseudogene TRBV3-2), the J gene TRBJ2-7; 10 bases are a match to TRBD2. CDR3 length equals 14 residues. CDR1 and CDR2 from the germline V gene are LGHDT and YNNKEL (reference sequence).

This clone is a singleton in its sample. The rearrangement links TRBV4-1 to TRBJ2-2, with D uncertain. CDR1 is MGHRA, CDR2 YSYEKL, per germline. The CDR3 spans 12 residues. Trimming removed 5 bases from V and 6 bases from J, with 7 bases in between. The CDR3 loop reads CASSANPGELFF. CDR3 nucleotide sequence: TGCGCCAGCAGCGCAAACCCCGGGGAGCTGTTTTTT.

This clone was counted a single time. The rearrangement links TRBV9 to TRBJ2-3; possibly TRBD2 for D (5 bases). Germline V gene lookup returns CDR1 SGDLS and CDR2 YYNGEE. The V and J ends lost 0 bases and 4 bases respectively, with 9 bases between them. The CDR3 spans 14 residues. CDR3 loop: CASSVELAADTQYF. The DNA of the CDR3 is TGTGCCAGCAGCGTAGAGCTAGCAGCAGATACGCAGTATTTT.

This rearrangement joins TRBV20-1 to TRBJ2-5; TRBD1 is a possible D gene (6 bases). V was pared by 3 bases and J by 4 bases, with 18 bases between. CDR3 length equals 15 residues. Germline CDR1 DFQATT, CDR2 SNEGSKA (reference sequence). In nucleotides, the CDR3 is TGCAGTGCTAGTTTGTGGGCAGGGGTTGGAGAGACCCAGTACTTC. It is translated as CSASLWAGVGETQYF.

The chain has TRBV5-6 and TRBJ1-1, with TRBD1 as a possible D gene (5 bases). Trimming left V 4 bases short and J 0 bases short, with 10 bases between. CDR1 and CDR2 (germline): SGHDT, YYEEEE. This CDR3 comprises 14 residues. As DNA, the CDR3 is TGTGCCAGCAGCCCCGGGACGGTGAACACTGAAGCTTTCTTT. It is translated as CASSPGTVNTEAFF. Looking up the rest from reference TRBV5-6 and TRBJ1-1 gives the full variable domain: DAGVTQSPTHLIKTRGQQVTLRCSPKSGHDTVSWYQQALGQGPQFIFQYYEEEERQRGNFPDRFSGHQFPNYSSELNVNALLLGDSALYLCASSPGTVNTEAFFGQGTRLTVV.

V and J are TRBV30 and TRBJ1-3; D ambiguous. Germline CDR1 GTSNPN, CDR2 SVGIG (reference sequence). This CDR3 contains 14 residues. Trimming cost V 7 bases and J 2 bases, with 15 bases left between them. In DNA, the CDR3 is TGTGCCTCACAAACCACGAGCCCTGGAAACACCATATATTTT. It is translated as CASQTTSPGNTIYF.

The rearrangement uses TRBV29-1 and TRBJ2-1, with D possibly being TRBD1 or TRBD2 (5 bases each). The CDR3 has 13 amino acids. In germline, CDR1 is SQVTM, CDR2 ANQGSEA. V lost 0 bases and J lost 9, with 12 bases in between. Written as DNA, the CDR3 is TGCAGCGTTGAAGAGATGAGGGGCGGTGAGCAGTTCTTC. Its translation: CSVEEMRGGEQFF.

A word on this clone: The junction differs from germline at one of its ends, possibly a read error. J is TRBJ2-1 and V is TRBV24-1, with 11 bases identical to TRBD2. Germline lookup yields CDR1 KGHDR and CDR2 SFDVKD. The CDR3 sequence is 17 residues long. CDR3 in DNA: TGTGCCGCCAGTGCAGCTCCCGGACTAGCGGGCTCCAATGAGCAGTTCTTC. Residues: CAASAAPGLAGSNEQFF.

The chain carries TRBV29-1 and TRBJ1-1; D perhaps matches TRBD1 (6 bases). Germline V CDR1 and CDR2: SQVTM, ANQGSEA. V was clipped by 7 bases and J by 3 bases, with 15 bases between them. The CDR3 has 13 amino acids. The CDR3 here is CSAATGGDTEAFF. DNA for the CDR3: TGCAGCGCTGCGACAGGCGGGGACACTGAAGCTTTCTTT.

The chain uses TRBV5-4 and TRBJ2-7, with a tentative D call TRBD1 (6 bases). Trimming left V 2 bases short and J 3 bases short, with 12 bases between. Germline V lookup: CDR1 SGHNT, CDR2 YYREEE (reference sequence). This CDR3 is built from 14 residues. Written as DNA, the CDR3 is TGTGCCAGCAGCTTATCACAGGGCGGCTACGAGCAGTACTTC. It codes for CASSLSQGGYEQYF.

The rearrangement uses TRBV11-2 and TRBJ1-2, with TRBD1 matching 7 bases. V lost 5 bases to trimming and J lost 0 bases; unmatched junction nucleotides: 9. The germline CDR1 and CDR2 sequences are SGHAT and FQNNGV. The CDR3 extends over 16 amino acids. CDR3 in amino acids: CASSGTRTGSNYGYTF. The CDR3 DNA sequence: TGTGCCAGCAGCGGAACGAGGACAGGATCTAACTATGGCTACACCTTC.

The chain joins TRBV9 to TRBJ2-5, with 8 nucleotides matching TRBD1. CDR1 is SGDLS, CDR2 YYNGEE, per germline. The CDR3 consists of 14 residues. The ends lost 2 bases at V and 2 bases at J; junction bases unmatched: 2. CDR3 DNA sequence: TGTGCCAGCAGCGTCACAGGGGGACAAGAGACCCAGTACTTC. It codes for CASSVTGGQETQYF. Looking up the rest from reference TRBV9 and TRBJ2-5 gives the full variable domain: DSGVTQTPKHLITATGQRVTLRCSPRSGDLSVYWYQQSLDQGLQFLIQYYNGEERAKGNILERFSAQQFPDLHSELNLSSLELGDSALYFCASSVTGGQETQYFGPGTRLLVL.

V and J are TRBV7-2 and TRBJ2-1; 11 bases agree with TRBD2. The V gene's germline CDR1 is SGHTA and CDR2 FQGNSA. V lost 1 base and J lost 14; bases outside the gene matches: 4. The CDR3 consists of 13 residues. The CDR3 sequence is CASSLDVAGGKFF. CDR3 nucleotides: TGTGCCAGCAGCTTAGACGTAGCGGGGGGGAAGTTCTTC.

CDR3 amino acids: CASSIQGPNYGYTF. In nucleotides, the CDR3 is TGTGCCAGCAGCATACAGGGACCGAACTATGGCTACACCTTC. This rearrangement joins TRBV7-8 to TRBJ1-2, with D possibly TRBD1 on 6 matching bases. Germline CDR1 reads SGHVS; CDR2 reads FQNEAQ. This CDR3 has 14 amino acids. The V end was cut by 5 bases, the J end by 2 bases, with 12 bases between.

In the case of this clone: Other DNA sequences from this sample encode an identical CDR3 as well. This CDR3 is CASSLDTYEQYF. The CDR3, as DNA: TGCGCCAGCAGCTTGGATACCTACGAGCAGTACTTC. The chain employs TRBV5-1 and TRBJ2-7; D gene ambiguous. CDR1 is SGHRS, CDR2 YFSETQ, per germline. This CDR3 has 12 residues. V was cut by 0 bases and J by 2 bases, with 3 bases left in between.

This chain uses TRBV6-4 with TRBJ1-2, with TRBD1 identical over 12 bases. Germline CDR1 MRHNA, CDR2 SNTAGT. The CDR3 extends over 15 amino acids. Trimming at V came to 6 bases and at J to 6 bases, leaving 8 bases not matched to a gene. CDR3 protein: CASSPGTGGADGYTF. The CDR3 DNA reads as TGTGCCAGCAGCCCCGGGACAGGGGGCGCCGATGGCTACACCTTC.

The rearrangement joins TRBV11-2 to TRBJ2-1; D unresolved. This CDR3 has 13 residues. Germline loops: CDR1 SGHAT, CDR2 FQNNGV. Trimming pared 1 base from V and 7 bases from J, leaving 8 bases between. The CDR3, as DNA: TGTGCCAGCAGCTTAGGGTCTGCAAATGAGCAGTTCTTC. Protein sequence: CASSLGSANEQFF.

This clone was observed a single time. This CDR3 is CASSLRTEIDTEAFF. The CDR3 DNA reads TGTGCCAGCTCACTCCGGACAGAGATCGACACTGAAGCTTTCTTT. The chain links TRBV18 to TRBJ1-1; D perhaps matches TRBD1 (6 bases). Trimming removed 4 bases at V and 3 bases at J, with 15 bases between. The CDR3 consists of 15 residues. The germline CDR1 and CDR2 sequences are KGHSH and LQKENI.

The V gene is TRBV12-5, the J gene TRBJ1-4; 8 nucleotides agree with TRBD1. The CDR3 spans 14 residues. The V segment lost 4 bases and the J segment 4 bases; nucleotides outside the gene matches: 2. The germline V gene has CDR1 LGHNT and CDR2 FRNRAP. The CDR3: CASGSGQDNEKLFF. CDR3 in DNA: TGTGCTAGTGGTTCGGGACAGGATAATGAAAAACTGTTTTTT.

The rearrangement uses TRBV19 and TRBJ2-3; D remains unclear. The CDR3 spans 15 residues. Per germline, CDR1 LNHDA and CDR2 SQIVND (reference sequence). V gave up 6 bases and J gave up 1 base, with 14 bases separating them. CDR3 DNA sequence: TGTGCCAGTAGATTCCGGGCGCAAGGCACAGATACGCAGTATTTT. This translates into CASRFRAQGTDTQYF.

The chain is built from TRBV5-1 and TRBJ2-1, with 7 bases that match TRBD1. This CDR3 is built from 15 residues. The J segment lost 2 bases and the V segment lost 4 bases, leaving 6 bases of the junction unmatched. Germline CDR1 SGHRS, CDR2 YFSETQ. CDR3 loop: CASSVGQLAYNEQFF. The CDR3 DNA reads TGCGCCAGCAGCGTGGGACAGTTAGCCTACAATGAGCAGTTCTTC.

This rearrangement joins TRBV6-5 to TRBJ1-2; D ambiguous. V shed 11 bases and J shed 2 bases, with 15 bases lying between them. CDR1 and CDR2 (germline): MNHEY, SVGAGI. The CDR3 length is 13 residues. For the CDR3, the DNA is TGTGCCGTGCTTATATCTCACAACTATGGCTACACCTTC. It specifies CAVLISHNYGYTF.

This sequence joins TRBV5-4 and TRBJ1-4; a possible D gene is TRBD1 (5 bases). This CDR3 has 15 amino acids. The V gene lost 4 bases and the J gene lost 3 bases, with 13 bases spanning the gap. Germline lookup yields CDR1 SGHNT and CDR2 YYREEE (reference sequence). The CDR3 bases are TGTGCCAGCAGCCCCCCGGGACGGTCTAATGAAAAACTGTTTTTT. This sequence encodes CASSPPGRSNEKLFF.

This chain's CDR3 is CATKDRSNEQFF. The DNA of the CDR3 is TGTGCCACTAAGGACAGGTCCAATGAGCAGTTCTTC. This chain uses TRBV24-1 with TRBJ2-1; 7 positions match TRBD1. The junction had 5 bases not matched to a gene; V was cut back by 10 bases and J by 6 bases. The CDR3 extends over 12 amino acids. CDR1 is KGHDR, CDR2 SFDVKD, per germline.

The V call is TRBV6-5, the J call TRBJ1-4; a possible D gene is TRBD1 (5 bases). V lost 7 bases and J lost 5, with 14 bases in between. Germline V CDR1 and CDR2: MNHEY, SVGAGI. The CDR3 loop spans 14 amino acids. The DNA for the CDR3 is TGTGCCAGCAAGCGGGGCAGCTCGAATGAAAAACTGTTTTTT. It is translated as CASKRGSSNEKLFF.